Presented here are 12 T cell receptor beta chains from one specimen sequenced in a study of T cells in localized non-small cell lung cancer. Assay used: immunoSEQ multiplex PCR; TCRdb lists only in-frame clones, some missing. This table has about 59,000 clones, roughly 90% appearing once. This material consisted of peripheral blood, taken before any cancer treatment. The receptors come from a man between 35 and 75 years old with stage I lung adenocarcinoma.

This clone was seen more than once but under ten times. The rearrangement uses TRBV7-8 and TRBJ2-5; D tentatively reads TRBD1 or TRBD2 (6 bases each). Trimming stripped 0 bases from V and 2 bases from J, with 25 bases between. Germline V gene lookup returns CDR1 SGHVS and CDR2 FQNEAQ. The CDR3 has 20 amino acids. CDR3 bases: TGTGCCAGCAGCTTAGCTTTGGTAGCGGACAGCGAGGGAAGACAAGAGACCCAGTACTTC. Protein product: CASSLALVADSEGRQETQYF.

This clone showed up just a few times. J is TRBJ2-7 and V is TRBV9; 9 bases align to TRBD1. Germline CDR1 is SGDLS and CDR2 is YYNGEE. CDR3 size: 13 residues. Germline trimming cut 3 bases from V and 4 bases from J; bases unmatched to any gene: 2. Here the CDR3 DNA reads TGTGCCAGCAGCGGGGACAGGGAGTACGAGCAGTACTTC. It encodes CASSGDREYEQYF.

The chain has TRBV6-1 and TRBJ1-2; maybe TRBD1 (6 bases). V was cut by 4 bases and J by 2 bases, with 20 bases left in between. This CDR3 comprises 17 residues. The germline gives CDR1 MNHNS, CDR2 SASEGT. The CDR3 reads CASSGPSFRGKNYGYTF. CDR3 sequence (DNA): TGTGCCAGCAGTGGACCAAGTTTTAGGGGGAAAAACTATGGCTACACCTTC.

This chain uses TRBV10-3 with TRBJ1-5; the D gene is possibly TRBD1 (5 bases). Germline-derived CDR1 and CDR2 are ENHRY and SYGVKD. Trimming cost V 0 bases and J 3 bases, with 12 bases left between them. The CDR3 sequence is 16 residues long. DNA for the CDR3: TGTGCCATCAGTGAGTCGGAGGGGTTGAACAATCAGCCCCAGCATTTT. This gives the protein CAISESEGLNNQPQHF.

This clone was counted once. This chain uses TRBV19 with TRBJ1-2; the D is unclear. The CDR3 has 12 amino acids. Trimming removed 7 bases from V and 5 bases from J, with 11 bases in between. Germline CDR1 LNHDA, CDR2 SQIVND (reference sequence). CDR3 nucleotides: TGTGCCAGTACCATGGGCGGGTATGGCTACACCTTC. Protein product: CASTMGGYGYTF.

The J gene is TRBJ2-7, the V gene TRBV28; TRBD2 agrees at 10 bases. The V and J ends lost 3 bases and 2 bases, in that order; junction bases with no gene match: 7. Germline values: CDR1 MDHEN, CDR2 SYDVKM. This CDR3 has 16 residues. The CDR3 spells CASSFFPSGGPYEQYF. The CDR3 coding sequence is TGTGCCAGCAGTTTTTTTCCTAGCGGGGGTCCCTACGAGCAGTACTTC.

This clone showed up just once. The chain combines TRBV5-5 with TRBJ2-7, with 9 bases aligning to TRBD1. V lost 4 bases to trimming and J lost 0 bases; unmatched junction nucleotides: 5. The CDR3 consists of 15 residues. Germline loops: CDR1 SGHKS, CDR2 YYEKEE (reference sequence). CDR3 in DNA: TGTGCCAGCAGCGTGGGACAGGGACTCTCCTACGAGCAGTACTTC. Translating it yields CASSVGQGLSYEQYF.

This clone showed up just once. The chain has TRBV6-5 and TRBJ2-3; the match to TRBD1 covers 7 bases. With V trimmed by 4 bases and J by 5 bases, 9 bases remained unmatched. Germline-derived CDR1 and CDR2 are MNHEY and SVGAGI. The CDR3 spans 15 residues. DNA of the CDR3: TGTGCCAGCAGTTCCCCGAGGACAGGCGGAGATACGCAGTATTTT. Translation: CASSSPRTGGDTQYF.

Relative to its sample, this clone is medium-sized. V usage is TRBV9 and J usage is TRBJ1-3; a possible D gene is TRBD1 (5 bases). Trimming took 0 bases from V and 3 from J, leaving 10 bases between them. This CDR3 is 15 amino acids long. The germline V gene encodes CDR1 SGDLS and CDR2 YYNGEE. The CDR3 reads CASSVGTSRGNTIYF. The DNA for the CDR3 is TGTGCCAGCAGCGTAGGGACAAGCCGTGGAAACACCATATATTTT.

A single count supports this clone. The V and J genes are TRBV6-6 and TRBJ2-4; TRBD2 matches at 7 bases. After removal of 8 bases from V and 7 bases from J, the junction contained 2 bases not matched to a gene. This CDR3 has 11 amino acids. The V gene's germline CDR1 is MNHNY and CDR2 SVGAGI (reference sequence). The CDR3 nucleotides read TGTGCCAGCGGGGGGGGGAACATTCAGTACTTC. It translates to CASGGGNIQYF.

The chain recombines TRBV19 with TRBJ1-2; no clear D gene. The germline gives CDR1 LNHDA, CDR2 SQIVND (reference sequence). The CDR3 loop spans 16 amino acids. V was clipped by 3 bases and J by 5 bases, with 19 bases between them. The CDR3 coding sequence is TGTGCCAGTAGTATTTCGGGCCCCGAACGTCGATATGGCTACACCTTC. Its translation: CASSISGPERRYGYTF.

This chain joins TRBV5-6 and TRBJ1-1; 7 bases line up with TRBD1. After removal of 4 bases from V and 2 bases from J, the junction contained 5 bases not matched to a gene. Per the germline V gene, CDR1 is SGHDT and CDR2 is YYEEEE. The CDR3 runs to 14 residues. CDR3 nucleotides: TGTGCCAGCAGCCGGGGACAGCACAACACTGAAGCTTTCTTT. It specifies CASSRGQHNTEAFF.